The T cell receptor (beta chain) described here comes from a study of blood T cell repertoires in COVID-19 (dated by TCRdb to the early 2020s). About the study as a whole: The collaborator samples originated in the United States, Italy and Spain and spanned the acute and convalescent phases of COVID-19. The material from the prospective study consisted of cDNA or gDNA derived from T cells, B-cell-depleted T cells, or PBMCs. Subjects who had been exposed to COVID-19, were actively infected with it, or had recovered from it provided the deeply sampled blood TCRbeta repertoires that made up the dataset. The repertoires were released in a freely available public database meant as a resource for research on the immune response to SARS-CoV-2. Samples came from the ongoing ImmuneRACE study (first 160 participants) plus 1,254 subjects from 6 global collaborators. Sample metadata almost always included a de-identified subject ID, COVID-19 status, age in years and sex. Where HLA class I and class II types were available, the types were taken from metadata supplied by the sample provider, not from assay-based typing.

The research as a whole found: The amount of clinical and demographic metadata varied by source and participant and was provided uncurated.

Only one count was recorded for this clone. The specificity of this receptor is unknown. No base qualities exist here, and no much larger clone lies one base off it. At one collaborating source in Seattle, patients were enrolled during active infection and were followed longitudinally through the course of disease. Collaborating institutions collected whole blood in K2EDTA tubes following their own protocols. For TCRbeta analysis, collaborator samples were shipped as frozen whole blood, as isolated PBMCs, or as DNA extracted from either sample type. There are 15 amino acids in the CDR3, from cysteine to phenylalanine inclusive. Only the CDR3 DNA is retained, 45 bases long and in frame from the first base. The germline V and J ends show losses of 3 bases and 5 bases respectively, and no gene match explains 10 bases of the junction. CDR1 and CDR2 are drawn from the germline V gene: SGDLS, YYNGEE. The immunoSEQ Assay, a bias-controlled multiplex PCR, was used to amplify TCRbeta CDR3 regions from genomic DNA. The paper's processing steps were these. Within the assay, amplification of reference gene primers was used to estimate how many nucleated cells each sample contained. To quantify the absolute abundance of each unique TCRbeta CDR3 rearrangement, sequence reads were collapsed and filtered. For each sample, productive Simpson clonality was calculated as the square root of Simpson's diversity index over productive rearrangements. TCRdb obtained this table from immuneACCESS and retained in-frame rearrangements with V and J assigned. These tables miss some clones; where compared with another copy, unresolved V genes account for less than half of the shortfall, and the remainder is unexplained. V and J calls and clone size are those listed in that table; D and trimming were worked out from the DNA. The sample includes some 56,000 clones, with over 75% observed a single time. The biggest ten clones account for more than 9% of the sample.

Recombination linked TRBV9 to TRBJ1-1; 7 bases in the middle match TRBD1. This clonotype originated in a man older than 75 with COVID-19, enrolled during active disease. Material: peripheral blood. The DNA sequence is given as TGTGCCAGCAGCGCACCAGGGGGGAGGCTAACTGAAGCTTTCTTT. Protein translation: CASSAPGGRLTEAFF.